Sequencing of this T cell receptor beta chain was carried out in a study of shared clonotypes between healthy human individuals. Regarding the study as a whole: Among non-shared clonotypes, generation probabilities were lower than among those shared by all four donors. Enrolling few donors narrowed the genetic and exposure-history diversity that was represented.

Positively selected for CCR7, the CD45RO-negative cells used as naive CD8 cells excluded terminally differentiated effector memory CD45RA+ cells. Comment on this clone: Antigen: not known.

CDR3 length: 14 residues. V dropped 6 bases and J dropped 4; count of bases not matched to a gene: 6. Germline CDR1 is MDHEN and CDR2 is SYDVKM. Profiled with immunoSEQ multiplex PCR; TCRdb holds only in-frame clones, not every one. The profile shows approximately 600,000 clones, approximately 95% of them singletons. This sequence joins TRBV28 and TRBJ1-3; 7 nucleotides line up with TRBD1. The sample taken for sequencing was naive CD8+ T cells sorted from blood. The clonotype originates from a woman aged 25 to 45 in good health. This CDR3 is CASRTTGAGNTIYF. Here the CDR3 DNA reads TGTGCCAGCAGGACTACAGGGGCCGGAAACACCATATATTTT.